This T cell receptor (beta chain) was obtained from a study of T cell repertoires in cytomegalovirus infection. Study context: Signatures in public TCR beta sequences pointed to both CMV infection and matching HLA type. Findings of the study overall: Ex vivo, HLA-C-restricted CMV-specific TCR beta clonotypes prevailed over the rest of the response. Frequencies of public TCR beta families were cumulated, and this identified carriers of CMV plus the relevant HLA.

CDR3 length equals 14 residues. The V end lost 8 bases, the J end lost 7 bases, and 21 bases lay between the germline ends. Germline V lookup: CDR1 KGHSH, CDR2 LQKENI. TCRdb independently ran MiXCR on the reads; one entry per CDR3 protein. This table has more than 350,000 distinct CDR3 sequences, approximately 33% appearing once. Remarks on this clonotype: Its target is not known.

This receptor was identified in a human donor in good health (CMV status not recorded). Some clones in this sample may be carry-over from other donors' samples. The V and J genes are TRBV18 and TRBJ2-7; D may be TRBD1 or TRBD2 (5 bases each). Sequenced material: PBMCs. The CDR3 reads CASTGQGTPREQYF. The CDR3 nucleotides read TGTGCCAGCACGGGGCAGGGTACTCCTAGGGAGCAGTACTTC.